The 32 T cell receptor beta chains listed next were all sequenced from one sample in a study of cytomegalovirus exposure and HLA in healthy donors. Use of 60 Vbeta and 13 Jbeta primers characterized the PCR. The data were produced by immunoSEQ multiplex PCR, yet TCRdb's version contains in-frame clones alone and is incomplete. The top ten clones hold 4% of a sample with 100,000 to 150,000 clones, over 70% of them seen once. Specimen: PBMCs. The source is a woman in her thirties or forties in good health and CMV-seronegative.

This clone has just one count. The chain has TRBV6-1 and TRBJ2-7; 7 bases are a match to TRBD1. Germline CDR1 reads MNHNS; CDR2 reads SASEGT. Losses at the gene ends were 6 bases for V and 2 bases for J; bases not matched to a gene: 7. The CDR3 covers 14 residues. The CDR3 sequence is CASRLLTGTYEQYF. The CDR3 DNA sequence: TGTGCCAGCAGACTACTGACAGGGACCTACGAGCAGTACTTC.

This chain links TRBV11-1 with TRBJ1-4; D might be TRBD1 (6 bases). V lost 5 bases to trimming and J lost 12 bases, with 16 bases between them. This CDR3 contains 13 residues. Germline V gene lookup returns CDR1 SGHAT and CDR2 FQDESV (reference sequence). CDR3 nucleotides: TGTGCCAGCAGCCGAACGGGGGGCGGACAACTGTTTTTT. Its protein is CASSRTGGGQLFF. Combining the CDR3 with reference TRBV11-1 and TRBJ1-4 gives the whole variable domain EAEVAQSPRYKITEKSQAVAFWCDPISGHATLYWYRQILGQGPELLVQFQDESVVDDSQLPKDRFSAERLKGVDSTLKIQPAELGDSAMYLCASSRTGGGQLFFGSGTQLSVL.

The chain recombines TRBV10-3 with TRBJ1-1; TRBD1 agrees at 9 bases. V lost 3 bases to trimming and J lost 6 bases; unmatched junction nucleotides: 11. Germline V CDR1 and CDR2: ENHRY, SYGVKD. The CDR3 extends over 16 amino acids. The CDR3 region is CAISDVRDRAYPEAFF. CDR3 sequence (DNA): TGTGCCATCAGTGACGTCCGGGACAGGGCTTATCCTGAAGCTTTCTTT.

The chain carries TRBV5-5 and TRBJ2-5, with 7 bases aligning to TRBD1. Unmatched junction bases numbered 10, after V lost 3 bases and J lost 5 bases. Germline CDR1 and CDR2: SGHKS and YYEKEE (reference sequence). CDR3 length: 15 residues. The CDR3 coding sequence is TGTGCCAGCAGCTCAGGGACAGACCCTAGGGAGACCCAGTACTTC. It is translated as CASSSGTDPRETQYF.

The chain couples TRBV7-9 to TRBJ1-6; the D gene is possibly TRBD1 (6 bases). V dropped 5 bases and J dropped 10 bases, with 21 bases sitting between them. CDR1 is SEHNR and CDR2 is FQNEAQ in the germline V gene (reference sequence). The CDR3 consists of 16 residues. The CDR3 coding sequence is TGTGCCAGCAGCGCTCCGGAGGACAGCTTCGGGTCACCCCTCCACTTT. As protein: CASSAPEDSFGSPLHF.

This clone was picked up one time. V gene TRBV9 combines with J gene TRBJ1-3, with TRBD1 matching 8 bases. CDR3 length: 17 residues. CDR1 is SGDLS, CDR2 YYNGEE, per germline. V lost 3 bases and J lost 0; bases outside the gene matches: 8. CDR3 sequence (DNA): TGTGCCAGCAGCGCCGGACAGGGTATTATCTCTGGAAACACCATATATTTT. It codes for CASSAGQGIISGNTIYF.

V and J are TRBV9 and TRBJ2-2; D is ambiguous. The V and J ends lost 2 bases and 2 bases respectively, with 7 bases between them. This CDR3 is 14 amino acids long. CDR1 SGDLS and CDR2 YYNGEE come from the germline V gene. CDR3 sequence: CASSVGVNTGELFF. The CDR3 DNA sequence: TGTGCCAGCAGCGTTGGAGTTAACACCGGGGAGCTGTTTTTT. Full variable domain (rest looked up from reference TRBV9 and TRBJ2-2): DSGVTQTPKHLITATGQRVTLRCSPRSGDLSVYWYQQSLDQGLQFLIQYYNGEERAKGNILERFSAQQFPDLHSELNLSSLELGDSALYFCASSVGVNTGELFFGEGSRLTVL.

This clone has only a few counts. The rearrangement joins TRBV19 to TRBJ2-3; tentative D call: TRBD1 (6 bases). V was trimmed by 6 bases and J by 0 bases, leaving 13 bases between them. Germline V gene sequence: CDR1 LNHDA, CDR2 SQIVND (reference sequence). This CDR3 has 15 residues. This chain's CDR3 is CASRDPRGSTDTQYF. The CDR3, as DNA: TGTGCCAGTAGGGACCCCAGGGGAAGCACAGATACGCAGTATTTT.

The chain has TRBV5-4 and TRBJ1-6, with a tentative D call TRBD1 (6 bases). CDR1 is SGHNT and CDR2 is YYREEE in the germline V gene (reference sequence). V shed 2 bases and J shed 6 bases, with 9 bases lying between them. This CDR3 region has 14 residues. As DNA, the CDR3 is TGTGCCAGCAGCTTTGGACAGAGTAATTCACCCCTCCACTTT. Protein sequence: CASSFGQSNSPLHF.

The V and J genes are TRBV27 and TRBJ1-1; D uncertain. Germline CDR1 reads MNHEY; CDR2 reads SMNVEV (reference sequence). The CDR3 runs to 14 residues. Trimming cost V 7 bases and J 0 bases, with 12 bases left between them. The CDR3 protein is CASTPTGLNTEAFF. CDR3 sequence (DNA): TGTGCCAGCACTCCGACGGGATTGAACACTGAAGCTTTCTTT.

The J gene is TRBJ2-2, the V gene TRBV7-9; 10 nucleotides match TRBD1. The CDR3 is made up of 16 amino acids. V was clipped by 5 bases and J by 5 bases; unmatched bases: 8. Germline CDR1 and CDR2: SEHNR and FQNEAQ (reference sequence). CDR3 coding DNA: TGTGCCAGCAGCCCCCGGGACAGGGGAGATACCGGGGAGCTGTTTTTT. This translates into CASSPRDRGDTGELFF.

The J gene is TRBJ1-1, the V gene TRBV6-5; D remains unclear. Trimming took 4 bases from V and 0 from J, leaving 12 bases between them. The CDR3 runs 15 residues. Germline loops: CDR1 MNHEY, CDR2 SVGAGI. In nucleotides, the CDR3 is TGTGCCAGCAGTTCAATCCCACACATGAACACTGAAGCTTTCTTT. This codes for CASSSIPHMNTEAFF.

This chain joins TRBV7-9 and TRBJ2-1; D ambiguous. There are 13 residues in the CDR3. V lost 5 bases and J 0 bases, leaving 5 bases between the germline ends. Per germline, CDR1 SEHNR and CDR2 FQNEAQ (reference sequence). The CDR3 protein is CASSPSSYNEQFF. The CDR3 nucleotides are TGTGCCAGCAGCCCTAGCTCCTACAATGAGCAGTTCTTC.

The V gene is TRBV19, the J gene TRBJ1-3; D is unresolved. V lost 5 bases and J 4 bases, leaving 15 bases between the germline ends. CDR3 size: 15 residues. Germline V gene lookup returns CDR1 LNHDA and CDR2 SQIVND (reference sequence). CDR3 DNA: TGTGCCAGTAGTTCCGCTATACGAGAAGGAAACACCATATATTTT. Residues: CASSSAIREGNTIYF.

In regard to this clone: At one end, the junction sequence differs from germline, possibly due to a read error. The chain couples TRBV4-2 to TRBJ1-1, with D tentatively TRBD1 (6 bases). The CDR3 contains 15 residues. Germline-derived CDR1 and CDR2 are LGHNA and YNFKEQ. This chain's CDR3 is CPSSQDGRGNTEAFF. CDR3 nucleotides: TGTCCCAGCAGCCAAGACGGCAGGGGGAACACTGAAGCTTTCTTT.

This clone appeared a single time. V usage is TRBV29-1 and J usage is TRBJ2-1, with 9 nucleotides matching TRBD1. J lost 9 bases, V lost 1 base, and 10 bases had no gene match. CDR3 length: 15 residues. Looked up from germline, CDR1 is SQVTM and CDR2 is ANQGSEA. CDR3 DNA: TGCAGCGTTGAAGCCACCGGGACAGGGTTGTCTGAGCAGTTCTTC. It yields the protein CSVEATGTGLSEQFF.

V gene TRBV6-1 combines with J gene TRBJ2-3; 12 nucleotides align to TRBD2. V shed 4 bases and J 2 bases; nucleotides not matched to a gene: 4. Per germline, CDR1 MNHNS and CDR2 SASEGT. The CDR3 is 16 amino acids. CDR3 region: CASSASSGGATDTQYF. CDR3 bases: TGTGCCAGCAGTGCATCTAGCGGGGGGGCCACAGATACGCAGTATTTT.

The gene calls are TRBV6-5 and TRBJ2-7; TRBD2 aligns across 8 bases. Germline CDR1 and CDR2: MNHEY and SVGAGI. The length of the CDR3 is 15 residues. The V segment lost 0 bases and the J segment 3 bases; nucleotides outside the gene matches: 4. CDR3 nucleotides: TGTGCCAGCAGTTACTCCCCCGGGAGGGACTACGAGCAGTACTTC. Translating gives CASSYSPGRDYEQYF.

This clone was observed a single time. This CDR3 is CASSPLRGGDTYEQYF. CDR3 sequence (DNA): TGTGCCAGCAGCCCCCTCCGCGGGGGTGATACCTACGAGCAGTACTTC. This chain links TRBV4-2 with TRBJ2-7, with 7 nucleotides matching TRBD2. The V gene end was trimmed by 4 bases and the J gene end by 2 bases; junction bases not matched to a gene: 11. This CDR3 comprises 16 residues. Germline V gene data show CDR1 as LGHNA and CDR2 as YNFKEQ.

This clone appeared a few times. The chain joins TRBV9 to TRBJ1-2, with D unresolved. The germline V gene has CDR1 SGDLS and CDR2 YYNGEE. The CDR3 loop spans 18 amino acids. Trimming left V 0 bases short and J 3 bases short, with 21 bases between. The CDR3 loop reads CASSVAHGGAGGDYGYTF. The CDR3 DNA reads TGTGCCAGCAGCGTAGCCCACGGAGGAGCTGGAGGTGACTATGGCTACACCTTC.

V and J are TRBV29-1 and TRBJ2-3, with TRBD2 identical over 12 bases. Germline CDR1 and CDR2: SQVTM and ANQGSEA. V was pared by 5 bases and J by 4 bases, with 10 bases of the junction left unmatched. The CDR3 covers 16 residues. CDR3 residues: CSVKMELAGGSDTQYF. CDR3 nucleotides: TGCAGCGTTAAAATGGAACTAGCGGGAGGATCAGATACGCAGTATTTT.

The V call is TRBV6-1, the J call TRBJ1-2; D gene uncertain. Per the germline V gene, CDR1 is MNHNS and CDR2 is SASEGT. This CDR3 comprises 11 residues. The germline V and J ends were trimmed by 6 bases and 6 bases, with 8 bases remaining between them. The CDR3 sequence is CASSAANGYTF. The CDR3 DNA reads as TGTGCCAGCAGCGCGGCGAATGGCTACACCTTC.

This clone has more than one count but fewer than ten. The V gene is TRBV15, the J gene TRBJ1-4; 8 bases align to TRBD1. The CDR3 is 16 residues long. Germline values: CDR1 LNHNV, CDR2 YYDKDF (reference sequence). Trimming removed 2 bases from V and 6 bases from J; junction bases left unmatched: 8. CDR3 amino acids: CATSRPYRGVDEKLFF. Written as DNA, the CDR3 is TGTGCCACCAGCAGACCTTACAGGGGGGTGGATGAAAAACTGTTTTTT.

This chain connects TRBV9 to TRBJ2-1; TRBD2 aligns across 10 bases. J lost 0 bases, V lost 3 bases, and 15 bases had no gene match. The CDR3 contains 20 residues. Germline V gene lookup returns CDR1 SGDLS and CDR2 YYNGEE. The chain's CDR3 is CASSEPLVAGGPSSYNEQFF. DNA of the CDR3: TGTGCCAGCAGCGAGCCCCTGGTAGCGGGGGGCCCTAGCTCCTACAATGAGCAGTTCTTC.

V gene TRBV19 combines with J gene TRBJ2-3; 9 bases are shared with TRBD1. Per germline, CDR1 LNHDA and CDR2 SQIVND (reference sequence). Germline trimming cut 7 bases from V and 4 bases from J; bases unmatched to any gene: 12. The CDR3 is 16 amino acids. CDR3 loop: CASTRPPGQGADTQYF. Written as DNA, the CDR3 is TGTGCCAGTACCCGGCCACCGGGACAGGGTGCAGATACGCAGTATTTT.

This clone is a singleton in its sample. V usage is TRBV9 and J usage is TRBJ2-3; 8 nucleotides align to TRBD2. The length of the CDR3 is 17 residues. Germline CDR1 and CDR2: SGDLS and YYNGEE. V gave up 0 bases and J gave up 2 bases; unmatched junction bases: 8. The CDR3 DNA reads TGTGCCAGCAGCGTAGGTGGCGGCGGGGGGATCACAGATACGCAGTATTTT. Translating gives CASSVGGGGGITDTQYF.

The genes are TRBV7-2 and TRBJ1-2, with a possible D match to TRBD1 (6 bases). CDR1 and CDR2 from the germline V gene are SGHTA and FQGNSA. With 1 base removed from V and 4 bases from J, the gap between germline ends came to 19 bases. This CDR3 has 17 residues. The CDR3 reads CASSLEGGGDKPYGYTF. CDR3 nucleotide sequence: TGTGCCAGCAGCTTAGAGGGTGGGGGGGACAAGCCCTATGGCTACACCTTC.

The gene calls are TRBV4-3 and TRBJ2-2; 8 bases are a match to TRBD1. The CDR3 spans 17 residues. Losses at the gene ends were 4 bases for V and 5 bases for J; bases not matched to a gene: 12. Germline V CDR1 and CDR2: LGHNA, YSLEER. The CDR3 bases are TGCGCCAGCAGCCCATACCCGACAGGGGACGGGACCGGGGAGCTGTTTTTT. It translates to CASSPYPTGDGTGELFF.

The DNA of the CDR3 is TGTGCCAGCAGTTTATCCTCCCCACCGGGGTATGGCTACACCTTC. This gives the protein CASSLSSPPGYGYTF. The chain employs TRBV28 and TRBJ1-2, with D hard to call. This CDR3 is 15 amino acids long. V lost 1 base and J lost 5, with 14 bases in between. CDR1 and CDR2 from the germline V gene are MDHEN and SYDVKM.

The V gene is TRBV7-2, the J gene TRBJ2-7; 7 bases match TRBD2. The CDR3 has 13 amino acids. The ends lost 4 bases at V and 5 bases at J; junction bases unmatched: 5. Germline lookup yields CDR1 SGHTA and CDR2 FQGNSA. In nucleotides, the CDR3 is TGTGCCAGCAGCTCACTAGCGAAAGACGAGCAGTACTTC. It codes for CASSSLAKDEQYF.

The chain uses TRBV9 and TRBJ1-2; perhaps TRBD1 as D (5 bases). Germline CDR1 reads SGDLS; CDR2 reads YYNGEE. The V gene lost 0 bases and the J gene lost 8 bases, with 17 bases spanning the gap. The CDR3 length is 15 residues. The CDR3, as DNA: TGTGCCAGCAGCGTAGAACCCGGGGGGAGTAGCGGCTACACCTTC. It yields the protein CASSVEPGGSSGYTF.

The chain joins TRBV7-9 to TRBJ2-2, with a possible D match to TRBD1 (5 bases). Germline CDR1 SEHNR, CDR2 FQNEAQ (reference sequence). Trimming shortened V by 0 bases and J by 3 bases, and 17 bases separated the two germline ends. This CDR3 region has 18 residues. The CDR3 nucleotides are TGTGCCAGCAGCTTAGCTCCCAGGGCCCCTAAGGACACCGGGGAGCTGTTTTTT. Amino acids: CASSLAPRAPKDTGELFF.